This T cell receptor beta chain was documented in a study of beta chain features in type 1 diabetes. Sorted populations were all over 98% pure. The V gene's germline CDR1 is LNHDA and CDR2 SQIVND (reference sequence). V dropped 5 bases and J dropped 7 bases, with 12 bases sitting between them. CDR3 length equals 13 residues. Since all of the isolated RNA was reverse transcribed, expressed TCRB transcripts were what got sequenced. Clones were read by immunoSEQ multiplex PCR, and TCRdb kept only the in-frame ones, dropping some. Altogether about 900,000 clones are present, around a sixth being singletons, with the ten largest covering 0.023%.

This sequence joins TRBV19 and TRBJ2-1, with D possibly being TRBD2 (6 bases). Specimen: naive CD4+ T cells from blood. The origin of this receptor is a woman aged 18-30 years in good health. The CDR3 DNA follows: TGTGCCAGTAGTCGCGCCGGGACTAATGAGCAGTTCTTC. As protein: CASSRAGTNEQFF.